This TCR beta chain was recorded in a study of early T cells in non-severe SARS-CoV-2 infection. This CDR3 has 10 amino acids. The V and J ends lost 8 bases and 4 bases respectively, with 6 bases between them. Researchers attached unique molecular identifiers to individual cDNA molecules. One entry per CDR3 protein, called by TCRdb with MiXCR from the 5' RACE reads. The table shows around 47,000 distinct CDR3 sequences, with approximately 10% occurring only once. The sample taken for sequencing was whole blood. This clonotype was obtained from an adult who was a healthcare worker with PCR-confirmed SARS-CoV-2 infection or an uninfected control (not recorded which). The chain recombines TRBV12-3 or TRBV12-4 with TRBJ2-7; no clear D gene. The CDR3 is CASGRYEQYF. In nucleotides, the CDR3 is TGTGCCAGCGGAAGGTACGAGCAGTACTTC.